A single T cell receptor beta chain is shown here with its context. This record belongs to a study of T cell responses to AZD1222 COVID-19 vaccine. The table came from immunoSEQ multiplex PCR; TCRdb's copy has only in-frame clones and leaves some out. The sample includes some 150,000 clones, around 83% of them seen just once. V gave up 1 base and J gave up 3 bases, with 19 bases separating them. The CDR3 loop spans 19 amino acids. Germline assignment: CDR1 LGHDT and CDR2 YNNKEL (reference sequence). This chain joins TRBV3-1 (or the pseudogene TRBV3-2) and TRBJ2-6; tentatively, D is TRBD2 (5 bases). The starting material was peripheral blood, obtained on day 0 of MenACWY control vaccination. The clonotype was recovered from an adult in good health. CDR3 in amino acids: CASSQVGGVVSSGANVLTF. The CDR3 DNA follows: TGTGCCAGCAGCCAAGTTGGAGGAGTCGTGTCTAGTGGGGCCAACGTCCTGACTTTC.